One sample yielded the 22 T cell receptor beta chains listed below, sequenced in a study of shared clonotypes between healthy human individuals. The naive CD8 subset, CD45RO-negative cells positively selected for CCR7, excluded terminally differentiated effector memory CD45RA+ cells. The data were produced by immunoSEQ multiplex PCR, yet TCRdb's version contains in-frame clones alone and is incomplete. The sample lists millions of clones; less than 95% were seen once. The sequencing input was naive CD8+ T cells sorted from blood. The receptors were gathered from a young man in good health.

This clone was observed once. This rearrangement joins TRBV5-3 to TRBJ2-7; D might be TRBD1 or TRBD2, each matching 5 bases. TRBV5-3 belongs to the ORF category, with a function that is uncertain. The V and J ends lost 4 bases and 1 base respectively, with 18 bases between them. The length of the CDR3 is 16 residues. The CDR3 reads CARSPGDGKRSYEQYF. In nucleotides, the CDR3 is TGTGCCAGAAGCCCCGGGGACGGGAAAAGATCCTACGAGCAGTACTTC.

The chain uses TRBV28 and TRBJ2-5; 9 bases agree with TRBD2. Germline CDR1 and CDR2: MDHEN and SYDVKM. The CDR3 totals 17 residues. J gave up 4 bases and V 3 bases, and 12 bases lay outside the gene matches. CDR3 nucleotide sequence: TGTGCCAGCAGTTTGGGGCGGGAGGGCCCGGAAGGAGAGACCCAGTACTTC. The encoded protein is CASSLGREGPEGETQYF.

The chain recombines TRBV28 with TRBJ2-5; 9 nucleotides agree with TRBD1. CDR1 MDHEN and CDR2 SYDVKM come from the germline V gene. Trimming at V came to 5 bases and at J to 5 bases, leaving 3 bases not matched to a gene. CDR3 size: 13 residues. The DNA for the CDR3 is TGTGCCAGCAGTCACAGGGGGCGGGAGACCCAGTACTTC. Its translation is CASSHRGRETQYF.

The CDR3: CASSLGGRNYNSPLHF. The DNA of the CDR3 is TGTGCCAGCAGCTTAGGGGGTAGAAACTATAATTCACCCCTCCACTTT. The chain has TRBV13 and TRBJ1-6; D ambiguous. Trimming left V 0 bases short and J 3 bases short, with 9 bases between. The CDR3 length is 16 residues. Germline V gene lookup returns CDR1 PRHDT and CDR2 FYEKMQ (reference sequence).

The gene calls are TRBV4-2 and TRBJ2-7, with 9 bases identical to TRBD2. Germline V lookup: CDR1 LGHNA, CDR2 YNFKEQ. CDR3 length: 15 amino acids. J gave up 0 bases and V 5 bases, and 5 bases lay outside the gene matches. The CDR3 coding sequence is TGTGCCAGCAGCTTTAGCGGGGGTGGCTCCTACGAGCAGTACTTC. It codes for CASSFSGGGSYEQYF.

Regarding this clone: The sample contains more than one DNA sequence encoding this CDR3. This sequence joins TRBV19 and TRBJ1-1; 7 positions agree with TRBD1. The CDR3 spans 15 residues. Germline V gene data show CDR1 as LNHDA and CDR2 as SQIVND (reference sequence). The J segment lost 1 base and the V segment lost 1 base, leaving 3 bases of the junction unmatched. CDR3 protein: CASSIGQGENTEAFF. CDR3 bases: TGTGCCAGTAGTATAGGCCAGGGGGAGAACACTGAAGCTTTCTTT.

V is TRBV4-1 and J is TRBJ2-7, with D perhaps being TRBD1 or TRBD2 (5 bases each). CDR3 length: 17 residues. V was clipped by 1 base and J by 0 bases, with 16 bases between them. Germline-derived CDR1 and CDR2 are MGHRA and YSYEKL. CDR3: CASSQASGTAGSYEQYF. In nucleotides, the CDR3 is TGCGCCAGCAGCCAAGCCTCCGGGACGGCGGGCTCCTACGAGCAGTACTTC.

The rearrangement joins TRBV7-9 to TRBJ1-2; TRBD1 matches 7 bases. This CDR3 is built from 19 residues. V dropped 2 bases and J dropped 4; count of bases not matched to a gene: 19. CDR1 SEHNR and CDR2 FQNEAQ come from the germline V gene (reference sequence). CDR3 amino acids: CASSLPQREAGGLFYGYTF. The CDR3 coding sequence is TGTGCCAGCAGCTTACCCCAGCGGGAGGCAGGGGGGTTATTCTATGGCTACACCTTC.

The chain couples TRBV6-5 to TRBJ2-1; D perhaps matches TRBD1 (6 bases). Trimming took 4 bases from V and 10 from J, leaving 11 bases between them. The length of the CDR3 is 12 residues. Germline-derived CDR1 and CDR2 are MNHEY and SVGAGI. The CDR3, as DNA: TGTGCCAGCAGTTTGGTAACAGGGGAGCAGTTCTTC. It yields the protein CASSLVTGEQFF.

The CDR3 reads CASSQSPGQTNYGYTF. The CDR3 nucleotides read TGCGCCAGCAGCCAATCCCCCGGACAGACAAACTATGGCTACACCTTC. The rearrangement joins TRBV4-3 to TRBJ1-2, with a tentative D call TRBD1 (6 bases). The CDR3 contains 16 residues. V was shortened by 2 bases and J by 2 bases, with 15 bases between the two germline ends. The germline CDR1 and CDR2 sequences are LGHNA and YSLEER.

Note on this clone: Different DNA sequences within this sample yield the same CDR3. The genes are TRBV6-5 and TRBJ2-2, with unresolved D. The CDR3 covers 15 residues. CDR1 and CDR2 (germline): MNHEY, SVGAGI. Trimming pared 0 bases from V and 1 base from J, leaving 6 bases between. Written as DNA, the CDR3 is TGTGCCAGCAGTTACTCTGCAGAGAACACCGGGGAGCTGTTTTTT. As protein: CASSYSAENTGELFF.

This chain connects TRBV4-3 to TRBJ2-7, with D maybe TRBD1 (5 bases). V lost 1 base, J lost 6 bases, and 10 bases lay in between. The CDR3 consists of 13 residues. Germline CDR1 and CDR2: LGHNA and YSLEER. For the CDR3, the DNA is TGCGCCAGCAGCCAAGGGACACCCTTCGAGCAGTACTTC. Residues: CASSQGTPFEQYF.

This clone was picked up one time. This sequence joins TRBV11-2 and TRBJ2-3; a weak D match, TRBD2 (5 bases). This CDR3 is 15 amino acids long. Trimming took off 5 bases at V and 5 bases at J, with 17 bases between the two ends. CDR1 is SGHAT, CDR2 FQNNGV, per germline. CDR3 amino acids: CASSDRETLLDTQYF. The CDR3 coding sequence is TGTGCCAGCAGCGACCGGGAAACCCTCTTAGATACGCAGTATTTT.

The chain combines TRBV14 with TRBJ1-4; D perhaps matches TRBD1 (5 bases). The length of the CDR3 is 17 residues. Per germline, CDR1 SGHDN and CDR2 FVKESK. The V end was cut by 0 bases, the J end by 5 bases, with 16 bases between. This CDR3 is CASSQEMGGTLNEKLFF. Written as DNA, the CDR3 is TGTGCCAGCAGCCAAGAGATGGGGGGAACCTTGAATGAAAAACTGTTTTTT. The variable domain in full, completed from reference TRBV14 and TRBJ1-4, reads EAGVTQFPSHSVIEKGQTVTLRCDPISGHDNLYWYRRVMGKEIKFLLHFVKESKQDESGMPNNRFLAERTGGTYSTLKVQPAELEDSGVYFCASSQEMGGTLNEKLFFGSGTQLSVL.

The V gene is TRBV27, the J gene TRBJ1-3; 8 nucleotides match TRBD1. The germline CDR1 and CDR2 sequences are MNHEY and SMNVEV (reference sequence). The CDR3 spans 16 residues. Germline trimming cut 5 bases from V and 0 bases from J; bases unmatched to any gene: 6. The DNA for the CDR3 is TGTGCCAGCAGTACAACCGACAGGGGCTCTGGAAACACCATATATTTT. It codes for CASSTTDRGSGNTIYF.

The rearrangement joins TRBV7-8 to TRBJ1-1; D remains ambiguous. Trimming stripped 4 bases from V and 1 base from J, with 19 bases between. The CDR3 covers 17 residues. Germline V CDR1 and CDR2: SGHVS, FQNEAQ. CDR3 coding DNA: TGTGCCAGCAGCTCACAACCCGGGATAGGCGGGAACACTGAAGCTTTCTTT. Translating it yields CASSSQPGIGGNTEAFF.

Here the CDR3 reads CSVGGTEDSGNTIYF. CDR3 nucleotides: TGCAGCGTGGGCGGGACAGAGGACTCTGGAAACACCATATATTTT. The V gene is TRBV29-1, the J gene TRBJ1-3; TRBD1 matches at 7 bases. This CDR3 has 15 residues. CDR1 is SQVTM and CDR2 is ANQGSEA in the germline V gene. V was pared by 6 bases and J by 0 bases, with 8 bases of the junction left unmatched.

The V call is TRBV5-6, the J call TRBJ1-2, with D perhaps matching TRBD1 (5 bases). Germline V lookup: CDR1 SGHDT, CDR2 YYEEEE. CDR3 length: 14 amino acids. Trimming took 0 bases from V and 5 from J, leaving 11 bases between them. The CDR3 loop reads CASSLAGEGYGYTF. CDR3 bases: TGTGCCAGCAGCTTGGCGGGGGAGGGATATGGCTACACCTTC. Looking up the rest from reference TRBV5-6 and TRBJ1-2 gives the full variable domain: DAGVTQSPTHLIKTRGQQVTLRCSPKSGHDTVSWYQQALGQGPQFIFQYYEEEERQRGNFPDRFSGHQFPNYSSELNVNALLLGDSALYLCASSLAGEGYGYTFGSGTRLTVV.

This chain joins TRBV10-3 and TRBJ1-1, with D possibly TRBD1 on 5 matching bases. The germline V gene encodes CDR1 ENHRY and CDR2 SYGVKD. Between the trimmed V and J ends, which lost 7 bases and 1 base, there was a span of 7 bases. This CDR3 spans 12 amino acids. The chain's CDR3 is CAITDRNTEAFF. CDR3 DNA: TGTGCCATCACCGACAGGAACACTGAAGCTTTCTTT.

This clone is a singleton in its sample. The chain employs TRBV4-1 and TRBJ1-2; D ambiguous. Germline loops: CDR1 MGHRA, CDR2 YSYEKL. V lost 0 bases and J 0 bases, leaving 8 bases between the germline ends. The CDR3 runs to 15 residues. The CDR3 is CASSQDQKTNYGYTF. The DNA of the CDR3 is TGCGCCAGCAGCCAAGATCAGAAGACTAACTATGGCTACACCTTC.

CDR3 sequence (DNA): TGTGCCTGGAGCGGCGGGACTAGCGTATACAATGAGCAGTTCTTC. Encoded protein: CAWSGGTSVYNEQFF. The J gene is TRBJ2-1, the V gene TRBV30; TRBD2 matches at 10 bases. V was clipped by 3 bases and J by 4 bases; unmatched bases: 6. Per the germline V gene, CDR1 is GTSNPN and CDR2 is SVGIG (reference sequence). The CDR3 covers 15 residues.

The chain recombines TRBV10-1 with TRBJ2-7; 10 nucleotides match TRBD2. There are 14 residues in the CDR3. CDR1 and CDR2 (germline): WNHNN, SYGVQD (reference sequence). The ends lost 5 bases at V and 0 bases at J; junction bases unmatched: 1. CDR3 sequence reads: CASSSSGSSYEQYF. The CDR3, as DNA: TGCGCCAGCAGTTCTAGCGGGAGCTCCTACGAGCAGTACTTC.